This T cell receptor (beta chain) is from a study of T-cell memory formation after mild COVID-19 (dated by TCRdb to the early 2020s). About the full investigation: TCR sequence clusters from the two donors were found to be largely donor specific. Two young, previously healthy adult volunteers made up the cohort, one male and one female. T-cell clones expanding and contracting after mild COVID-19 in two donors were tracked by longitudinal TCRalpha and TCRbeta repertoire sequencing.

Results and caveats for the whole study, not just this receptor: Contracting CD4+ clones were found mainly in CM and EM memory subsets, while CD8+ clones were enriched in EMRA. Some responding clones were detected in pre-infection memory, which suggested that pre-existing cross-reactive memory T cells had joined the SARS-CoV-2 response. SARS-CoV-2 specificity of the second-wave clones peaking on day 37 was not confirmed. Balanced CD4/CD8 phenotypes were observed for clones contracting from day 15 to 85, whereas a bias towards CD4+ was observed for a second wave of clones expanding from day 15 to 37. The study covered only a couple of mild cases, and larger cohorts including severe cases with pre-infection samples were considered necessary.

This clonotype was recorded many times. Its antigen target is currently unknown. One base away there is no much larger clone; base qualities are not given. From the germline V gene, CDR1 is MGHDK and CDR2 is SYGVNS. The CDR3, from cysteine to phenylalanine, totals 15 residues. Only CDR3 DNA is held: 45 bases, read in frame from base 1. V is clipped by 4 bases and J by 5 bases, and the sequence between their germline boundaries is 15 bases long. The sequencer was an Illumina NovaSeq 6000. TCRalpha and TCRbeta cDNA libraries were constructed by 5'RACE with constant-segment primers, with sample barcodes and unique molecular identifiers being introduced. RNA was extracted from every sample with Trizol reagent. Library amplification was performed in two PCR steps, and a second sample barcode and Illumina TruSeq adapters were introduced in the second step. Libraries were sequenced on an Illumina NovaSeq with 2 x 150 bp paired-end reads. The authors' pipeline ran thus. Demultiplexing of reads and collapsing into UMI-guided consensus sequences were performed with migec v1.2.7. Using mixcr v2.1.11, UMI consensuses were aligned to TRA and TRB V and J templates and then assembled into clonotypes. Clonotypes were classified as expanded or contracted when called significant by both edgeR and NoisET, with noise models trained on biological replicates. For edgeR calls, the cutoffs were a false discovery rate-adjusted p below 0.01 and a log2 fold-change threshold of 1. As an exploratory analysis of dynamics, PCA with hierarchical clustering was applied to max-normalized trajectories of the 1000 most abundant clonotypes. Separately sequenced CD4+ and CD8+ repertoires were used to assign the CD4 or CD8 phenotype of responding clones. In-frame beta chains were kept once TCRdb had trimmed the public reads at Q25 with fastp and called clones with MiXCR. A single entry per CDR3 protein holds the most common genes and DNA from its merged rows. These V and J calls rely on TCRdb rather than the paper's analysis. This sample is represented by over 45,000 distinct CDR3 sequences; roughly 9% of them were singletons. The ten biggest clones cover about 11% of the sample.

PBMCs were isolated by Ficoll-Paque density gradient centrifugation. In this chain, TRBV25-1 is recombined with TRBJ2-1; the best D guess is TRBD2, with 7 bases matching. What was sequenced was PBMCs or a T cell subset sorted from them (not recorded which). This receptor was obtained from an adult woman who had mild COVID-19 (a few samples of this study predate the infection). The sample titles of this study are shuffled in the database, so cell type and time point are left out; the donor was told from shared clones. In nucleotides, the sequence is TGTGCCAGCAGTGTACGGGGGGCCGAGAACAATGAGCAGTTCTTC. Translated, this gives CASSVRGAENNEQFF.